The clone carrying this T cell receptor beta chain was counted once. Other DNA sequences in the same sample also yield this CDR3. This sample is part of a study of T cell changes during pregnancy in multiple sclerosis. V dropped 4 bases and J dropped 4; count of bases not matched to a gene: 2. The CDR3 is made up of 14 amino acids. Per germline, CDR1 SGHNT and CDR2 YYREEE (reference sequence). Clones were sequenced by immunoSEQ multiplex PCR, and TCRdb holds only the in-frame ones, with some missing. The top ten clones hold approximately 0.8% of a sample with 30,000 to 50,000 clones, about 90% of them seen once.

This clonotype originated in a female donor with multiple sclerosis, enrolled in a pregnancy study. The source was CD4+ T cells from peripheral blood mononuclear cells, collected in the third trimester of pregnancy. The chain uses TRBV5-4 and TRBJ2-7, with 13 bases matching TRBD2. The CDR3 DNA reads TGTGCCAGCAGCCCGACTAGCGGGGGGTACGAGCAGTACTTC. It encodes CASSPTSGGYEQYF.